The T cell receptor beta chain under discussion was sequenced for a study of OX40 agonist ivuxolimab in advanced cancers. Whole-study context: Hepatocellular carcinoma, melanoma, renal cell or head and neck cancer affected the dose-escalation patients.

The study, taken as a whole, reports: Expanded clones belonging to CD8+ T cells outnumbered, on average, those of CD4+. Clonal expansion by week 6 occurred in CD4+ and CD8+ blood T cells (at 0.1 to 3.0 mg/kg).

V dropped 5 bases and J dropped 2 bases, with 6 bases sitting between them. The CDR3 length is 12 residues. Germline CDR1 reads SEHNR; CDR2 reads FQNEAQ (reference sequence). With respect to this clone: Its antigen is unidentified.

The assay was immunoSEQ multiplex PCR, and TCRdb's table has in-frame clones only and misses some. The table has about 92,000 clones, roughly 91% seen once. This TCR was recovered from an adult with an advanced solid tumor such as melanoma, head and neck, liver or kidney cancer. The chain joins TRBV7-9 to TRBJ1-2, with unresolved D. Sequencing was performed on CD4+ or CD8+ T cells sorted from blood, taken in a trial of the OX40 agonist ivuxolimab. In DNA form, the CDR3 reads TGTGCCAGCAGCCTAATAAACTATGGCTACACCTTC. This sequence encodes CASSLINYGYTF.